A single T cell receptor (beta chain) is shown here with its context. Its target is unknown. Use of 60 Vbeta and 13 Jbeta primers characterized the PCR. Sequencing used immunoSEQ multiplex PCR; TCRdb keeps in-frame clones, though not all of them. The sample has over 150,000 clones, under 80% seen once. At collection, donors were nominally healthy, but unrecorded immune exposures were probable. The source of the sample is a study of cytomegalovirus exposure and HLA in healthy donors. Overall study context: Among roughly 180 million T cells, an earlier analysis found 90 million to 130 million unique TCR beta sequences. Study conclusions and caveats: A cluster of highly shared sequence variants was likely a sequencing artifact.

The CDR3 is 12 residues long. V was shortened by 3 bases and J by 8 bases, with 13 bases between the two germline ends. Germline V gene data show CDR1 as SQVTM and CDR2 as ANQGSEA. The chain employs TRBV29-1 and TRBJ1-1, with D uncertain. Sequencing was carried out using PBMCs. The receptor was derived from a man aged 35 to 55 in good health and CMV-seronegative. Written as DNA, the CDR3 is TGCAGCGTTGACGGCAGGCCGGGGGAAGCTTTCTTT. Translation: CSVDGRPGEAFF.